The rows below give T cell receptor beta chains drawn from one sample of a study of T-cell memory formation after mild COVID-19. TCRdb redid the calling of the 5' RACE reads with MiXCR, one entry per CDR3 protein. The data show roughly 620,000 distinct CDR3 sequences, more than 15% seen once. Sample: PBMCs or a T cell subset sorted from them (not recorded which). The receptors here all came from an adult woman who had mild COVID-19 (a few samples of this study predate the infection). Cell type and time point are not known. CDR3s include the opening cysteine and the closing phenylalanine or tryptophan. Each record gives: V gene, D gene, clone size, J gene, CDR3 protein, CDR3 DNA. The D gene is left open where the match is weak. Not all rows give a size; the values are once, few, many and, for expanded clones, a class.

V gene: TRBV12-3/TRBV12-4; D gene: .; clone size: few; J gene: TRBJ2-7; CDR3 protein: CASSFWKVGGYEQYF; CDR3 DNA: TGTGCCAGCAGTTTTTGGAAAGTTGGTGGCTACGAGCAGTACTTC
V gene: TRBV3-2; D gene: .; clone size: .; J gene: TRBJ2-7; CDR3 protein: CASSQHLAEPSYEQYF; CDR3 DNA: TGTGCCAGCAGCCAACACCTAGCGGAGCCCTCCTACGAGCAGTACTTC
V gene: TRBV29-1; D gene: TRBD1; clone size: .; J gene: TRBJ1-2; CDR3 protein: CSDYPGQGNYGYTF; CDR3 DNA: TGCAGCGACTACCCGGGACAGGGAAACTATGGCTACACCTTC
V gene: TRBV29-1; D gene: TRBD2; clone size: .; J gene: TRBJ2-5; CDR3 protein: CSVGLAGVETQYF; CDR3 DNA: TGCAGCGTTGGACTAGCGGGAGTAGAGACCCAGTACTTC
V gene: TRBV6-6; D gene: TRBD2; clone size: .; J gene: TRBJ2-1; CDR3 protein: CASSYPGTTSEQFF; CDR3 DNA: TGTGCCAGCAGTTACCCTGGGACTACTAGTGAGCAGTTCTTC
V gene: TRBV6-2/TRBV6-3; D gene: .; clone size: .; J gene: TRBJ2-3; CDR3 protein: CATRGRNTQYF; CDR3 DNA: TGTGCCACTCGTGGGCGAAATACGCAGTATTTT
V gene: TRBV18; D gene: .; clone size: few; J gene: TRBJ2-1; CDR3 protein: CASSPNRAGNEQFF; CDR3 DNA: TGTGCCAGCTCACCAAACAGGGCAGGAAATGAGCAGTTCTTC
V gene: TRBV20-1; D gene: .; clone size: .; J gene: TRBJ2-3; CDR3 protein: CSASFGDTQYF; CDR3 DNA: TGCAGTGCTAGTTTCGGAGATACGCAGTATTTT
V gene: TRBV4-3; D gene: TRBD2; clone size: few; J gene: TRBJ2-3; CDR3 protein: CASSQEGPALAASTDTQYF; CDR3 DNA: TGCGCCAGCAGCCAAGAAGGGCCCGCGCTAGCGGCTAGCACAGATACGCAGTATTTT
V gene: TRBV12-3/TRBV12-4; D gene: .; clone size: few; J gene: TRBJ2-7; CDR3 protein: CASREQYF; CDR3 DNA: TGTGCCAGTCGCGAGCAGTACTTC
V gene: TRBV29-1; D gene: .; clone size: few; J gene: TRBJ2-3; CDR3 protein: CSVRRDLNTDTQYF; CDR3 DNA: TGCAGCGTCCGCCGGGACCTGAACACAGATACGCAGTATTTT
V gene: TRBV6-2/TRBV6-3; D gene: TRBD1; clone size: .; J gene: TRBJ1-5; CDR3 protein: CASRPGGFNQPQHF; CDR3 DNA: TGTGCCAGCAGACCAGGGGGATTCAATCAGCCCCAGCATTTT
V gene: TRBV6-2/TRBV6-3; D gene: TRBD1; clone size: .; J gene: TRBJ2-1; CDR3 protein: CASSHGDSSYNEQFF; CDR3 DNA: TGTGCCAGCAGCCATGGGGACAGCTCCTACAATGAGCAGTTCTTC
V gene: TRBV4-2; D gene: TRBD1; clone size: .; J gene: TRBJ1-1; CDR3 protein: CASSQDMARGANTEAFF; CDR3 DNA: TGTGCCAGCAGCCAAGATATGGCCAGGGGGGCGAACACTGAAGCTTTCTTT
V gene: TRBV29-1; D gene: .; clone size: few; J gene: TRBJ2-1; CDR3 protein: CSVVGGLRNEQFF; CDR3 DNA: TGCAGCGTTGTCGGGGGTTTGCGCAATGAGCAGTTCTTC
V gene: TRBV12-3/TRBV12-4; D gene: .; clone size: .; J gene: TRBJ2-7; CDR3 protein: CASSFSSSEQYF; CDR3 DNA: TGTGCCAGCAGTTTCAGTTCCTCCGAGCAGTACTTC
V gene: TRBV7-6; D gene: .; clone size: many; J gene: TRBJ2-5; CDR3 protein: CASSFGPSSETQYF; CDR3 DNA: TGTGCCAGCAGCTTTGGACCGTCTTCAGAGACCCAGTACTTC
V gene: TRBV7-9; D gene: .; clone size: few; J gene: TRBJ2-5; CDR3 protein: CASSSRSGLQETQYF; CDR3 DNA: TGTGCCAGCAGCTCTCGATCCGGGCTCCAAGAGACCCAGTACTTC
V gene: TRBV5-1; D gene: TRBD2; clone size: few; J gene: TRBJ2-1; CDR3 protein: CASSLPSGNNEQFF; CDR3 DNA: TGCGCCAGCAGCTTGCCTAGCGGAAACAATGAGCAGTTCTTC
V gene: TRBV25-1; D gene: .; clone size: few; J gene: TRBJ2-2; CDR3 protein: CASSTRRAGELFF; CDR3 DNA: TGTGCCAGCAGTACGCGGAGAGCGGGGGAGCTGTTTTTT
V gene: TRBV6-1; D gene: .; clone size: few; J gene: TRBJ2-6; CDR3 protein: CASSVTPPLAGANVLTF; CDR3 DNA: TGTGCCAGCAGTGTAACTCCCCCCCTCGCTGGGGCCAACGTCCTGACTTTC
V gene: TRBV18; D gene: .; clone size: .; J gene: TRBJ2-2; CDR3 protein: CASSPPQSGELFF; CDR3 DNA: TGTGCCAGCTCACCTCCTCAGTCCGGGGAGCTGTTTTTT
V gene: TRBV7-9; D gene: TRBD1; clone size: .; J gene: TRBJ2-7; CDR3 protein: CASSSTPRDRAHEQYF; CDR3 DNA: TGTGCCAGCAGCTCCACACCTCGGGACAGGGCGCACGAGCAGTACTTC
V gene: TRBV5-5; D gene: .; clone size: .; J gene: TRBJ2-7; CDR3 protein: CASSLAKDLQAYEQYF; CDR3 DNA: TGTGCCAGCAGCTTGGCGAAGGACCTCCAAGCCTACGAGCAGTACTTC
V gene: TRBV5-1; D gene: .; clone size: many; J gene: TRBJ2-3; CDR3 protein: CASSLVPDTQYF; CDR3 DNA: TGTGCCAGCAGCTTAGTTCCAGATACGCAGTATTTT
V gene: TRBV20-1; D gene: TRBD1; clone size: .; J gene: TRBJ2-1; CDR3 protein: CSARTGIRNEQFF; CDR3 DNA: TGCAGTGCTCGGACAGGGATCCGCAATGAGCAGTTCTTC
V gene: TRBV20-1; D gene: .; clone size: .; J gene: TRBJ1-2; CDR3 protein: CSARSIVSYGYTF; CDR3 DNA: TGCAGTGCTAGATCGATAGTTTCCTATGGCTACACCTTC
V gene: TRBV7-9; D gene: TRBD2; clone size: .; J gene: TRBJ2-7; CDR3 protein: CASSPGQVLLAGRSYEQYF; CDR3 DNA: TGTGCCAGCAGTCCCGGACAGGTTCTCCTAGCGGGACGCTCCTACGAGCAGTACTTC
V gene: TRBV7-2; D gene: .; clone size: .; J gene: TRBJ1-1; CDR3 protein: CASSLLLGRNTEAFF; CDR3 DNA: TGTGCCAGCAGCTTACTTCTGGGTAGGAACACTGAAGCTTTCTTT
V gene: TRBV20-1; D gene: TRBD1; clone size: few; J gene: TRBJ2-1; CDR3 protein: CSASPMGTGNNEQFF; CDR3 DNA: TGCAGTGCTAGCCCTATGGGGACAGGGAACAATGAGCAGTTCTTC
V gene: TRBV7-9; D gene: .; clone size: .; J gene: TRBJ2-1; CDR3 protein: CASSLVVRGEQFF; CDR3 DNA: TGTGCCAGCAGCTTAGTGGTTCGTGGTGAGCAGTTCTTC
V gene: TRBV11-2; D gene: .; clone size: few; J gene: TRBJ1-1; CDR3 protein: CASSFEGTRTEAFF; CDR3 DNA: TGTGCCAGCAGCTTTGAGGGGACCCGGACTGAAGCTTTCTTT
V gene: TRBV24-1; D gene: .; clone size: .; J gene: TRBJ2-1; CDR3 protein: CATSDFGPGSSYNEQFF; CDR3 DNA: TGTGCCACCAGTGATTTCGGTCCCGGGAGCTCCTACAATGAGCAGTTCTTC
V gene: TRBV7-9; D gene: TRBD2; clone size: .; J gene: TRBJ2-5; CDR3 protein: CASSSSGTREETQYF; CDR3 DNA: TGTGCCAGCAGCTCCAGCGGGACTAGAGAAGAGACCCAGTACTTC
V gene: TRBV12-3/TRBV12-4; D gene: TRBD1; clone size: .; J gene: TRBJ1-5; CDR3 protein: CASSLPGTGFNQPQHF; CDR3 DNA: TGTGCCAGCAGTTTACCCGGGACAGGTTTTAATCAGCCCCAGCATTTT
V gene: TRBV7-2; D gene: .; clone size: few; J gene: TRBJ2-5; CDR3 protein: CASSLAGPAFQETQYF; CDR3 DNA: TGTGCCAGCAGCTTAGCCGGTCCGGCATTCCAAGAGACCCAGTACTTC
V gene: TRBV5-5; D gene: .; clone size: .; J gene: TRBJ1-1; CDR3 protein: CASSWGGPNTEAFF; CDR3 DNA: TGTGCCAGCAGCTGGGGAGGGCCCAACACTGAAGCTTTCTTT
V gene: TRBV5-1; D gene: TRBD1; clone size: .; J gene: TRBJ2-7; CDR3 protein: CASRTGAIGYEQYF; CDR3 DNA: TGCGCCTCCAGGACAGGGGCGATTGGCTACGAGCAGTACTTC
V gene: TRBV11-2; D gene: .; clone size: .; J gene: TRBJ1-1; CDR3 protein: CASSLAAPSTRHTEAFF; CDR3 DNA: TGTGCCAGCAGCTTAGCTGCGCCCTCCACACGTCACACTGAAGCTTTCTTT
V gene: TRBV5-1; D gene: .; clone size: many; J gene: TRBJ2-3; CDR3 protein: CASSLGESKGDTQYF; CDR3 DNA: TGCGCCAGCAGCTTAGGAGAGTCGAAGGGAGATACGCAGTATTTT
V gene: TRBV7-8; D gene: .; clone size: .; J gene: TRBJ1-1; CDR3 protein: CASNPGNTEAFF; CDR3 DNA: TGTGCCAGTAACCCAGGCAACACTGAAGCTTTCTTT
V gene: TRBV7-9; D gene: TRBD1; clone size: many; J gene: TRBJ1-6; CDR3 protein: CASSRTGLNSPLHF; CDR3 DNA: TGTGCCAGCAGCCGGACAGGGTTGAATTCACCCCTCCACTTT
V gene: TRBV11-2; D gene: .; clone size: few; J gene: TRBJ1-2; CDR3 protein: CASSLQVVDGYTF; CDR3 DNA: TGTGCCAGCAGCTTACAGGTTGTCGATGGCTACACCTTC
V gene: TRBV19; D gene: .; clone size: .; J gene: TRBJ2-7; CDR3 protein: CASGGPRDEQYF; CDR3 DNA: TGTGCCAGTGGGGGCCCCCGGGACGAGCAGTACTTC
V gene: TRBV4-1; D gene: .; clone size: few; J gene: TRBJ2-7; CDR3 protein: CASSQAADYEQYF; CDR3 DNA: TGCGCCAGCAGCCAAGCCGCCGACTACGAGCAGTACTTC
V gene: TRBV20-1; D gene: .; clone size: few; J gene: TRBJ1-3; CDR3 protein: CSASPGFGNTIYF; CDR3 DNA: TGCAGTGCCTCGCCGGGGTTCGGAAACACCATATATTTT
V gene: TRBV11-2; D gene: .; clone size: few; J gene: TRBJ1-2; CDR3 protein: CASSSGEANGGYTF; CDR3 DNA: TGTGCCAGCAGCTCAGGAGAGGCTAATGGGGGCTACACCTTC
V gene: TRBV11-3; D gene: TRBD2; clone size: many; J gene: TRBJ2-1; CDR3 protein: CASSPELADYNEQFF; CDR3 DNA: TGTGCCAGCAGCCCCGAGCTAGCGGATTACAATGAGCAGTTCTTC
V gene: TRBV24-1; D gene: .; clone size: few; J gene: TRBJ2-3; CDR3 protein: CATMSVWGTDTQYF; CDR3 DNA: TGTGCCACCATGTCTGTGTGGGGCACAGATACGCAGTATTTT
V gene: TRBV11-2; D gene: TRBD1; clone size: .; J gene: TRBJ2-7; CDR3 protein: CASSNRGTVYEQYF; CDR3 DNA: TGTGCCAGCAGCAACAGGGGGACGGTCTACGAGCAGTACTTC
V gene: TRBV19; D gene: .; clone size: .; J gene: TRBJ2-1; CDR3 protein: CASSNLNWDYNEQFF; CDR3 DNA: TGTGCCAGTAGTAATCTAAACTGGGACTACAATGAGCAGTTCTTC
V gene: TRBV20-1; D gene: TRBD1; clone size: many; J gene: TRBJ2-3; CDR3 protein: CSATRTGRSTDTQYF; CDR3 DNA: TGCAGTGCCACCCGGACAGGACGGAGCACAGATACGCAGTATTTT
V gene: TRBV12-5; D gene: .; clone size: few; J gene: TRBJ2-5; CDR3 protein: CASGPGLETQYF; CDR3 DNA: TGTGCTAGTGGTCCAGGTCTCGAGACCCAGTACTTC
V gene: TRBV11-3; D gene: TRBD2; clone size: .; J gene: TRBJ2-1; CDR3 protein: CASSLDGLAEDNEQFF; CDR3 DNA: TGTGCCAGCAGCTTAGACGGACTAGCGGAAGACAATGAGCAGTTCTTC
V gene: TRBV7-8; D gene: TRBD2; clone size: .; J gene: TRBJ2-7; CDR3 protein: CASSLTPGASGGFYEQYF; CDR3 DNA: TGTGCCAGCAGCTTAACCCCCGGAGCGAGCGGGGGGTTCTACGAGCAGTACTTC
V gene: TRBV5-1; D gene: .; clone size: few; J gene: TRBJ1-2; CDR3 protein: CASSLALEGGGYTF; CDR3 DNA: TGCGCCAGCAGCTTGGCCTTAGAAGGAGGCGGCTACACCTTC
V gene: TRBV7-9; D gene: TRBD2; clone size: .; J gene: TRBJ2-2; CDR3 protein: CASSLTSGITGELFF; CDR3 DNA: TGTGCCAGCAGCTTAACTAGCGGTATCACCGGGGAGCTGTTTTTT